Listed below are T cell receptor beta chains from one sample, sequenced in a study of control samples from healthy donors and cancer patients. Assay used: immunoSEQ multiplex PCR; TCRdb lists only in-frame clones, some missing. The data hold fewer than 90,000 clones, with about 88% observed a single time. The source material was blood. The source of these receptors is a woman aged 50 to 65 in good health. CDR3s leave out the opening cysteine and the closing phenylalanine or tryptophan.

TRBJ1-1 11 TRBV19 ASTLLQNTEAF
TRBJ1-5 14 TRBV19 ASSNRGEGNNQPQH
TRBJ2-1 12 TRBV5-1 ASSLTGVYNEQF
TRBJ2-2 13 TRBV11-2 ASSWTSGVTGELF
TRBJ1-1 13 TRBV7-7 ASGSTGTGGPEAF
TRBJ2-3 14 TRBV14 ASSQVLTSAGDTQY
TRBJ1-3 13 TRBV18 ASSPSAVTGNTIY
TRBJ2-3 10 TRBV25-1 ASGQGTDTQY
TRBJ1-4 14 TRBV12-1 ASSSLGRSTNEKLF
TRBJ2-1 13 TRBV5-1 ASSPTSGSYNEQF
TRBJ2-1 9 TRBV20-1 SAIQHNEQF
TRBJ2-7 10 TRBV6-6 ASRVSSYEQY
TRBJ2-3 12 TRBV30 AWSGSGARDTQY
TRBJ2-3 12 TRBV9 ASSSLSSGDTQY
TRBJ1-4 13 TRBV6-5 ASSQRRGFNEKLF
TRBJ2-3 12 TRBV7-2 ASRSRTGTDTQY
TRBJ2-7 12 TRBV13 ASSLEGQTYEQY
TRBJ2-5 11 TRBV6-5 ASSSPNEETQY
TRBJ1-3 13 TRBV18 ASSPGVNSGNTIY
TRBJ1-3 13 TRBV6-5 ASRPLGSSGNTIY
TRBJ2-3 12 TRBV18 ASSPVEGTDTQY